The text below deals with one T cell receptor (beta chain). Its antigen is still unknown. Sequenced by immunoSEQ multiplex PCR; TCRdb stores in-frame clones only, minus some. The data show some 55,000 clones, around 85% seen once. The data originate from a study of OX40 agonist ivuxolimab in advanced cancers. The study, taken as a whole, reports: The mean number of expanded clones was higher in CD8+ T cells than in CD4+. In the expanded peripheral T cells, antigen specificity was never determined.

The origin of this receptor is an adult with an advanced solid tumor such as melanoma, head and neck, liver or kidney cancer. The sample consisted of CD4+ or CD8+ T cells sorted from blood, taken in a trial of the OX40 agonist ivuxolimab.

The CDR3 spells CASSITGGLKNEKLFF. The CDR3 nucleotides are TGCGCCAGCAGTATCACAGGGGGCCTGAAGAATGAAAAACTGTTTTTT. The chain employs TRBV10-2 and TRBJ1-4, with 9 positions matching TRBD1. This CDR3 is 16 amino acids long. The V gene end was trimmed by 5 bases and the J gene end by 5 bases; junction bases not matched to a gene: 9. CDR1 and CDR2 from the germline V gene are WSHSY and SAAADI.